The rows below give T cell receptor beta chains drawn from one sample of a study of blood T cell repertoires in COVID-19. The data were produced by immunoSEQ multiplex PCR, yet TCRdb's version contains in-frame clones alone and is incomplete. The sample yields about 97,000 clones, roughly 80% seen once. Sequences were obtained from peripheral blood. The receptors come from a man in his sixties with acute or convalescent COVID-19. Both conserved end residues are part of each CDR3. The order of the fields is J gene, V gene, D gene, clone size, CDR3 DNA, CDR3 protein. D genes are given only for firm matches. Clone size, where shown, is once, few, many, or a class for clones that have expanded.

j_gene: TRBJ2-5
v_gene: TRBV6-2/TRBV6-3
d_gene: TRBD2
abundance: .
CDR3nt: TGTGCCAGCAGTTACGGGACTAGCCTAGAGACCCAGTACTTC
CDR3aa: CASSYGTSLETQYF

j_gene: TRBJ1-5
v_gene: TRBV7-2
d_gene: TRBD1
abundance: few
CDR3nt: TGTGCCAGCAGCCTTTTGGGGACAGGGGGAGGTCAGCCCCAGCATTTT
CDR3aa: CASSLLGTGGGQPQHF

j_gene: TRBJ2-3
v_gene: TRBV15
d_gene: TRBD1
abundance: few
CDR3nt: TGTGCCACCAGCAAAAATCCGGGACAGGGCACAGATACGCAGTATTTT
CDR3aa: CATSKNPGQGTDTQYF

j_gene: TRBJ2-1
v_gene: TRBV19
d_gene: TRBD2
abundance: few
CDR3nt: TGTGCCAGTAAGGCGGGAGAGAGGGATGAGCAGTTCTTC
CDR3aa: CASKAGERDEQFF

j_gene: TRBJ1-1
v_gene: TRBV25-1
d_gene: TRBD1
abundance: .
CDR3nt: TGTGCCAGCAGTGGGAACAGGGGGCGTATCACTGAAGCTTTCTTT
CDR3aa: CASSGNRGRITEAFF

j_gene: TRBJ2-1
v_gene: TRBV27
d_gene: TRBD2
abundance: .
CDR3nt: TGTGCCAGCAGTTTAGGACTAGTGGAGTTCTTC
CDR3aa: CASSLGLVEFF

j_gene: TRBJ1-5
v_gene: TRBV5-8
d_gene: TRBD1
abundance: .
CDR3nt: TGTGCCAGCAGCCGAAGGACAGGGCATAATCAGCCCCAGCATTTT
CDR3aa: CASSRRTGHNQPQHF

j_gene: TRBJ2-1
v_gene: TRBV24-1
d_gene: TRBD1
abundance: few
CDR3nt: TGTGCCACCAGTGAGATGACAGGGGGCACCTACAATGAGCAGTTCTTC
CDR3aa: CATSEMTGGTYNEQFF

j_gene: TRBJ1-3
v_gene: TRBV6-2/TRBV6-3
d_gene: .
abundance: .
CDR3nt: TGTGCCAGCAGCCAACAAGGAAACACCATATATTTT
CDR3aa: CASSQQGNTIYF

j_gene: TRBJ1-3
v_gene: TRBV27
d_gene: .
abundance: .
CDR3nt: TGTGCCAGCAGTGATAATAGCTCTGGAAACACCATATATTTT
CDR3aa: CASSDNSSGNTIYF

j_gene: TRBJ1-1
v_gene: TRBV9
d_gene: .
abundance: .
CDR3nt: TGTGCCAGCAGCGTAGAAGCGGTGACGAACACTGAAGCTTTCTTT
CDR3aa: CASSVEAVTNTEAFF

j_gene: TRBJ2-3
v_gene: TRBV5-6
d_gene: .
abundance: .
CDR3nt: TGTGCCAGCAGCTCGACTCAGACGCAGTATTTT
CDR3aa: CASSSTQTQYF

j_gene: TRBJ2-6
v_gene: TRBV6-8
d_gene: TRBD1
abundance: .
CDR3nt: TGTGCCAGCAGTTACTTTCGCCGGGACAGGGGCTCCTCTGGGGCCAACGTCCTGACTTTC
CDR3aa: CASSYFRRDRGSSGANVLTF

j_gene: TRBJ2-6
v_gene: TRBV24-1
d_gene: .
abundance: medium-sized
CDR3nt: TGTGCCACCAGTGACCGCGCCCAAGGGGCCAACGTCCTGACTTTC
CDR3aa: CATSDRAQGANVLTF

j_gene: TRBJ2-1
v_gene: TRBV2
d_gene: TRBD2
abundance: .
CDR3nt: TGTGCCAGCAGTGAAATTTGGACTAGCGGACTCAATGAGCAGTTCTTC
CDR3aa: CASSEIWTSGLNEQFF

j_gene: TRBJ1-1
v_gene: TRBV18
d_gene: .
abundance: .
CDR3nt: TGTGCCAGCTCACCACCGCGGGTGGGTGAAGCTTTCTTT
CDR3aa: CASSPPRVGEAFF

j_gene: TRBJ1-1
v_gene: TRBV12-5
d_gene: .
abundance: .
CDR3nt: TGTGCTAGTGGTTCCTACCCAGGGCTTTCCGAAGCTTTCTTT
CDR3aa: CASGSYPGLSEAFF